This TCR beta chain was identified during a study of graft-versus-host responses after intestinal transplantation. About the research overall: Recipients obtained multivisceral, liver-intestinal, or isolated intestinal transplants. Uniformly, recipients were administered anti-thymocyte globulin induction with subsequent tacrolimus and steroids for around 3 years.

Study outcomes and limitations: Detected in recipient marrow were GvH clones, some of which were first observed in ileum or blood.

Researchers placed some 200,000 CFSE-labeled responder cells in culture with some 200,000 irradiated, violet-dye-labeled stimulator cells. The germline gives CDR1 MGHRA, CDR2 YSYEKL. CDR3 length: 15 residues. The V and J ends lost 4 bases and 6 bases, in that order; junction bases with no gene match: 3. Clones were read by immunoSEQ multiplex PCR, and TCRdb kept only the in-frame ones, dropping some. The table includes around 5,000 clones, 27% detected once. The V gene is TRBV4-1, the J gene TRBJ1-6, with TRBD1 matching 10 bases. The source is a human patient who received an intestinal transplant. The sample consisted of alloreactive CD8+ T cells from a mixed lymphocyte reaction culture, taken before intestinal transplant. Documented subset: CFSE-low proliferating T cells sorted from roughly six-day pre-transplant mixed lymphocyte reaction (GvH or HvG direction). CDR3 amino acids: CASSPWTGGNSPLHF. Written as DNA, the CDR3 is TGCGCCAGCAGCCCCTGGACAGGGGGTAATTCACCCCTCCACTTT.